This T cell receptor beta chain emerged from a study of T-cell memory formation after mild COVID-19. As for the study in general: Largely donor-specific sequence clusters came from two donors.

MiXCR, applied by TCRdb to the 5' RACE reads, yields one record per CDR3 protein. This table holds a few hundred thousand distinct CDR3 sequences, around a sixth found once. A remark on this clonotype: Its specificity is not known.

Germline CDR1 is LGHNA and CDR2 is YSLEER. The ends were cut back, 5 bases at V and 2 bases at J, with 13 bases in the middle. The CDR3 extends over 15 amino acids. Broader study findings: For second-wave clones that peaked at day 37, SARS-CoV-2 specificity went unverified. Mainly CM and EM harbored the contracting CD4+ clones; mainly EMRA harbored the CD8+ ones. Clones shrinking from day 15 to 85 showed even CD4/CD8 mixes; later expanders tilted CD4+.

The specimen sequenced was PBMCs or a T cell subset sorted from them (not recorded which). The chain recombines TRBV4-3 with TRBJ1-5; D gene ambiguous. This clonotype was obtained from a man in his late teens or twenties who had mild COVID-19 (a few samples of this study predate the infection). Cell type and time point are not known. This CDR3 is CASSVSGNGNQPQHF. The CDR3 DNA follows: TGCGCCAGCAGCGTTAGTGGGAATGGCAATCAGCCCCAGCATTTT.